Listed below are T cell receptor beta chains from one sample, sequenced in a study of blood T cell repertoires in COVID-19. Data came from immunoSEQ multiplex PCR; TCRdb stores just in-frame clones and leaves some out. The table shows under 200,000 clones, with 88% occurring only once. Sequences were obtained from peripheral blood. The source of these receptors is a man in his forties with active or convalescent COVID-19. Both conserved end residues are part of each CDR3. Size tells how often a clone was seen (once, few, many) or the class of an expanded clone, and some rows leave it out.

clone size	CDR3 length	V gene	J gene	CDR3 protein
-	16	TRBV28	TRBJ2-1	CASTEGLAGPYNEQFF
-	18	TRBV27	TRBJ2-7	CASSSITFGLGSSYEQYF
-	13	TRBV12-3/TRBV12-4	TRBJ1-1	CASTLGQNTEAFF
few	17	TRBV19	TRBJ1-5	CASLPNLGFLDNQPQHF
-	17	TRBV7-8	TRBJ1-1	CASSLGFGPGYTTEAFF
-	15	TRBV7-2	TRBJ1-3	CASSRDRASGNTIYF
-	16	TRBV6-1	TRBJ2-7	CASSGAGALGSYEQYF
-	16	TRBV9	TRBJ2-3	CASSVGLAVSTDTQYF
-	12	TRBV29-1	TRBJ2-5	CSVGHNQETQYF
-	15	TRBV5-1	TRBJ2-2	CASSRGAGQSGELFF
-	14	TRBV6-5	TRBJ2-7	CASSYTGVTYEQYF
-	16	TRBV7-2	TRBJ2-7	CASSRYAAGGSYEQYF
few	14	TRBV2	TRBJ1-2	CASSDHGQGSGYTF
-	15	TRBV5-1	TRBJ1-1	CASSLQGLSYTEAFF
-	14	TRBV10-3	TRBJ1-1	CAISDGQGGVEAFF
-	17	TRBV28	TRBJ1-4	CASSLWGQGATNEKLFF
-	14	TRBV19	TRBJ2-6	CASSALSGANVLTF
-	15	TRBV7-8	TRBJ2-1	CASSSRSGNYNEQFF
-	12	TRBV11-2	TRBJ2-5	CASSDGGETQYF
-	13	TRBV6-1	TRBJ1-2	CASTPGGGFGYTF
once	13	TRBV2	TRBJ1-2	CASSQPGLEGYTF
few	14	TRBV2	TRBJ1-1	CASGRAGKNTEAFF
-	15	TRBV14	TRBJ1-2	CASSQGTGGYYGYTF
-	13	TRBV6-5	TRBJ1-2	CASILTGGGGYTF
-	17	TRBV5-1	TRBJ2-5	CASSTRTSGRDAKTQYF
-	14	TRBV5-1	TRBJ2-5	CASSQDPGRETQYF
-	13	TRBV6-5	TRBJ1-2	CASARDRGEGYTF
-	16	TRBV5-1	TRBJ2-5	CASSFVRARGLETQYF
-	14	TRBV19	TRBJ1-5	CASSSDRFNQPQHF
-	15	TRBV6-2/TRBV6-3	TRBJ1-4	CASSSPGRASEKLFF
-	16	TRBV19	TRBJ1-4	CASSIGKGGKVEKLFF
-	14	TRBV7-3	TRBJ2-1	CASSPAGGEGEQFF
-	16	TRBV5-5	TRBJ1-2	CASSSGQGPSGYGYTF
once	16	TRBV7-9	TRBJ2-5	CASSLAGTSGQETQYF
-	14	TRBV2	TRBJ1-4	CASSGRVTNEKLFF